This T cell receptor beta chain was captured in a study of T cell responses to AZD1222 COVID-19 vaccine. Study-level information: Analyses pooled second doses at about 4 or about 12 weeks. Whole-study findings and limits: Of the AZD1222 recipients, only 5 or 6 were seropositive at baseline.

Produced via immunoSEQ multiplex PCR; TCRdb's table is partial and in-frame only. The data show approximately 94,000 clones, about 83% seen once. This CDR3 is built from 14 residues. V lost 5 bases and J 0 bases, leaving 11 bases between the germline ends. From germline, CDR1 is ENHRY and CDR2 SYGVKD. Points on this clone: Its antigen is as yet unknown.

This specimen consisted of peripheral blood, obtained on day 0 of AZD1222 vaccination. The chain uses TRBV10-3 and TRBJ2-7; weak D call: TRBD2 (5 bases). The TCR was taken from an adult in good health. The CDR3 DNA reads as TGTGCCATCAGTCTGAGCGGAAGCTCCTACGAGCAGTACTTC. It codes for CAISLSGSSYEQYF.